These 22 T cell receptor beta chains came from one sample sequenced in a study of T-cell reconstitution after alpha-beta-depleted transplantation in children. For TCRbeta, the library was prepared with unique molecular identifiers. TCRdb processed the PCR reads anew with MiXCR; each CDR3 protein has one entry. This table holds about 610,000 distinct CDR3 sequences, about a quarter found once. Sequenced here: PBMCs, sampled before TCRalphabeta/CD19-depleted stem cell transplant. These receptors came from a boy younger than two with Wiskott-Aldrich syndrome, due to receive a stem cell transplant.

The V and J genes are TRBV24-1 and TRBJ2-2; D call uncertain. The germline gives CDR1 KGHDR, CDR2 SFDVKD. The CDR3 contains 16 residues. V gave up 2 bases and J gave up 5 bases, with 14 bases separating them. The CDR3 DNA follows: TGTGCCACCAGTGATTCGTTACCAACAGAGACCGGGGAGCTGTTTTTT. Protein: CATSDSLPTETGELFF.

This clonotype appeared a few times. The V and J genes are TRBV20-1 and TRBJ2-3; 7 bases are shared with TRBD1. There are 15 residues in the CDR3. Germline CDR1 and CDR2: DFQATT and SNEGSKA (reference sequence). V gave up 6 bases and J gave up 2 bases; unmatched junction bases: 11. The CDR3 sequence is CSAQGQNLNTDTQYF. CDR3 DNA: TGCAGTGCCCAGGGACAGAATTTGAACACAGATACGCAGTATTTT.

There are many counts of this clonotype. A read error may produce the germline difference seen at one junction end. J is TRBJ2-7 and V is TRBV5-1, with D tentatively TRBD2 (6 bases). The germline V gene has CDR1 SGHRS and CDR2 YFSETQ. The CDR3 contains 13 residues. The chain's CDR3 is CASSVRESYEQYF. The DNA of the CDR3 is TGTGCCAGCAGTGTCCGGGAGTCCTACGAGCAGTACTTC.

This clonotype has only one observation. The V and J genes are TRBV6-5 and TRBJ2-1; 8 bases are shared with TRBD2. The J segment lost 3 bases and the V segment lost 6 bases, leaving 16 bases of the junction unmatched. Germline CDR1 is MNHEY and CDR2 is SVGAGI. The CDR3 extends over 18 amino acids. CDR3 protein: CASRYASNLAGRYNEQFF. DNA of the CDR3: TGTGCCAGCAGGTACGCGTCGAATCTAGCGGGCCGCTACAATGAGCAGTTCTTC.

To note about this clonotype: The junction does not match germline at one end; this may be a read error. The chain couples TRBV20-1 to TRBJ2-1, with 9 bases aligning to TRBD2. The CDR3 totals 16 residues. Germline-derived CDR1 and CDR2 are DFQATT and SNEGSKA (reference sequence). The CDR3 nucleotides are TGCACTGCTAGTGTGGGTAGCGGGAGTTCCTACAATGAGCAGTTCTTC. Translated: CTASVGSGSSYNEQFF.

This chain links TRBV7-8 with TRBJ2-7; D possibly corresponds to TRBD2 (6 bases). The CDR3 contains 16 residues. The ends were cut back, 2 bases at V and 4 bases at J, with 18 bases in the middle. Germline V CDR1 and CDR2: SGHVS, FQNEAQ. The CDR3 loop is CASSLCHILAEYEQYF. The CDR3 DNA reads as TGTGCCAGCAGCTTATGTCATATATTAGCGGAATACGAGCAGTACTTC.

The chain uses TRBV3-1 and TRBJ2-1; TRBD2 aligns across 11 bases. The CDR3 sequence is 18 residues long. Trimming removed 0 bases from V and 1 base from J; junction bases left unmatched: 5. Germline-derived CDR1 and CDR2 are LGHDT and YNNKEL (reference sequence). CDR3 DNA sequence: TGTGCCAGCAGCCAAGATCGATTAGCGGGAGGGTCCTACAATGAGCAGTTCTTC. This sequence encodes CASSQDRLAGGSYNEQFF.

This clonotype is a singleton in its sample. The chain recombines TRBV12-3 or TRBV12-4 with TRBJ2-6; perhaps TRBD1 as D (7 bases). The V end was cut by 6 bases, the J end by 2 bases, with 11 bases between. The CDR3 sequence is 15 residues long. This CDR3 is CASRRGTAGANVLTF. The CDR3, as DNA: TGTGCCAGCAGACGGGGGACAGCTGGGGCCAACGTCCTGACTTTC.

This chain joins TRBV5-1 and TRBJ2-3; D might be TRBD1 (6 bases). The CDR3 is made up of 15 amino acids. Germline-derived CDR1 and CDR2 are SGHRS and YFSETQ. The V end was cut by 2 bases, the J end by 1 base, with 11 bases between. This CDR3 reads CASSFEQGRTDTQYF. The CDR3 DNA is TGCGCCAGCAGCTTCGAACAGGGTCGCACAGATACGCAGTATTTT.

There are many counts of this clonotype. V gene TRBV5-1 combines with J gene TRBJ2-5; no definite D call. Germline lookup yields CDR1 SGHRS and CDR2 YFSETQ. V was pared by 4 bases and J by 2 bases, with 3 bases between. The CDR3 contains 11 residues. CDR3 sequence: CASSVQETQYF. CDR3 bases: TGCGCCAGCAGCGTACAAGAGACCCAGTACTTC.

The chain carries TRBV28 and TRBJ1-4, with D unresolved. In germline, CDR1 is MDHEN, CDR2 SYDVKM. This CDR3 is built from 15 residues. Trimming removed 3 bases from V and 3 bases from J, with 11 bases in between. CDR3 sequence: CASSFAGKPNEKLFF. The CDR3 nucleotides read TGTGCCAGCAGTTTCGCCGGCAAGCCTAATGAAAAACTGTTTTTT.

This clonotype was picked up a small number of times. J is TRBJ2-1 and V is TRBV11-2; TRBD1 aligns across 7 bases. Trimming removed 3 bases from V and 5 bases from J; junction bases left unmatched: 16. Germline V CDR1 and CDR2: SGHAT, FQNNGV. The CDR3 covers 18 residues. In DNA form, the CDR3 reads TGTGCCAGCAGCTTGACGGGAAAAATCGACAGGGCGAACAATGAGCAGTTCTTC. Translated: CASSLTGKIDRANNEQFF. Combining the CDR3 with reference TRBV11-2 and TRBJ2-1 gives the whole variable domain EAGVAQSPRYKIIEKRQSVAFWCNPISGHATLYWYQQILGQGPKLLIQFQNNGVVDDSQLPKDRFSAERLKGVDSTLKIQPAKLEDSAVYLCASSLTGKIDRANNEQFFGPGTRLTVL.

A few counts support this clonotype. This rearrangement joins TRBV6-1 to TRBJ2-3; no firm D call. This CDR3 has 14 amino acids. Trimming took off 1 base at V and 4 bases at J, with 9 bases between the two ends. In germline, CDR1 is MNHNS, CDR2 SASEGT. Written as DNA, the CDR3 is TGTGCCAGCAGTGAAGGACTTCAGCCAGATACGCAGTATTTT. It yields the protein CASSEGLQPDTQYF.

The rearrangement uses TRBV5-6 and TRBJ2-1; 9 nucleotides agree with TRBD2. Germline V gives CDR1 SGHDT, CDR2 YYEEEE. V lost 0 bases and J lost 2; bases outside the gene matches: 6. The CDR3 covers 17 residues. DNA for the CDR3: TGTGCCAGCAGCTTGGAGGGTAGCGGGAGACCCTACAATGAGCAGTTCTTC. Translating gives CASSLEGSGRPYNEQFF.

This sequence joins TRBV19 and TRBJ2-1, with 8 nucleotides matching TRBD2. V trimming: 2 bases; J trimming: 7 bases; junction bases outside the gene matches: 7. The length of the CDR3 is 15 residues. The germline V gene has CDR1 LNHDA and CDR2 SQIVND (reference sequence). The CDR3 sequence: CASSISLAGRNEQFF. DNA of the CDR3: TGTGCCAGTAGTATATCTCTAGCGGGCCGGAATGAGCAGTTCTTC.

This clonotype was counted a few times. The chain recombines TRBV2 with TRBJ2-1; TRBD1 matches 10 bases. After removal of 10 bases from V and 15 bases from J, the junction contained 12 bases not matched to a gene. The CDR3 contains 12 residues. Germline CDR1 SNHLY, CDR2 FYNNEI. The CDR3 DNA reads as TGTGCCACACGGGAGATGGGGGACAGGGGGTTCTTC. Protein sequence: CATREMGDRGFF.

This clonotype has more than one count but fewer than ten. As DNA, the CDR3 is TGTGCCAGCAGTGGGGACAGGGGGCCGGGCGAGCAGTACTTC. As protein: CASSGDRGPGEQYF. The rearrangement uses TRBV25-1 and TRBJ2-7, with TRBD1 identical over 12 bases. This CDR3 is 14 amino acids long. V was pared by 4 bases and J by 6 bases, with 4 bases of the junction left unmatched. Germline loops: CDR1 MGHDK, CDR2 SYGVNS.

The chain links TRBV12-2 to TRBJ1-2; the listed D gene, TRBD1, was not tested against the DNA. TRBV12-2 corresponds to a pseudogene. The CDR3 covers 15 residues. The CDR3 is CASRVKRGPNYGYTF. DNA of the CDR3: TGTGCAAGTCGCGTAAAGAGGGGGCCCAACTATGGCTACACCTTC.

The chain combines TRBV3-1 with TRBJ1-2; D gene unclear. Trimming stripped 0 bases from V and 2 bases from J, with 16 bases between. The length of the CDR3 is 17 residues. Germline-derived CDR1 and CDR2 are LGHDT and YNNKEL (reference sequence). The CDR3 is CASSQDRWSDANYGYTF. The CDR3 DNA sequence: TGTGCCAGCAGCCAAGATCGGTGGAGCGATGCGAACTATGGCTACACCTTC.

This clonotype was seen at least ten times. The rearrangement links TRBV20-1 to TRBJ1-1; the match to TRBD1 covers 8 bases. The CDR3 length is 13 residues. Looked up from germline, CDR1 is DFQATT and CDR2 is SNEGSKA (reference sequence). V was pared by 6 bases and J by 5 bases, with 8 bases of the junction left unmatched. The CDR3 DNA follows: TGCAGTGCCACAGGGGGGGCGCGGACTGAAGCTTTCTTT. Translating it yields CSATGGARTEAFF.

The V gene is TRBV10-3, the J gene TRBJ1-1, with D perhaps TRBD1 (5 bases). V lost 7 bases and J 4 bases, leaving 13 bases between the germline ends. This CDR3 is 13 amino acids long. The germline V gene encodes CDR1 ENHRY and CDR2 SYGVKD. CDR3 sequence: CAIKPGNVTEAFF. CDR3 DNA: TGTGCCATCAAGCCAGGGAATGTCACTGAAGCTTTCTTT.

The rearrangement uses TRBV7-6 and TRBJ1-2; the D gene is possibly TRBD1 (6 bases). This CDR3 spans 13 amino acids. The germline CDR1 and CDR2 sequences are SGHVS and FNYEAQ. The germline V and J ends were trimmed by 4 bases and 7 bases, with 13 bases remaining between them. CDR3 bases: TGTGCCAGCAGCTCGGGGGGCATCGGTGGCTACACCTTC. It codes for CASSSGGIGGYTF.